The 30 T cell receptor beta chains below were found in one sample sequenced in a study of response to subunit inactivated influenza vaccine. Via MiXCR, TCRdb re-called the RT-PCR reads, giving one row per CDR3 protein. The sample consists of about 300,000 distinct CDR3 sequences, just over 20% of them appearing once. Material: PBMCs from blood, obtained roughly 20 months after vaccination. These receptor sequences come from a man between 50 and 75 years old who received an inactivated influenza vaccine.

This rearrangement joins TRBV20-1 to TRBJ1-2; TRBD1 agrees at 9 bases. Germline CDR1 DFQATT, CDR2 SNEGSKA (reference sequence). CDR3 size: 13 residues. V dropped 3 bases and J dropped 6; count of bases not matched to a gene: 5. The DNA of the CDR3 is TGCAGTGCTAGGCGGGACAGGGAGAATGGCTACACCTTC. Translated, it gives CSARRDRENGYTF.

This clonotype was detected a few times. The rearrangement links TRBV29-1 to TRBJ2-7; D unresolved. Trimming stripped 6 bases from V and 2 bases from J, with 11 bases between. The CDR3 runs 12 residues. Germline-derived CDR1 and CDR2 are SQVTM and ANQGSEA. For the CDR3, the DNA is TGCAGCGTACTGGTTGCGGCCTACGAGCAGTACTTC. Translated: CSVLVAAYEQYF.

This clonotype was detected only a few times. CDR3 in DNA: TGCGCCAGCAGCTTGGGACAGAGAACTACAGATACGCAGTATTTT. Translating gives CASSLGQRTTDTQYF. The rearrangement links TRBV5-1 to TRBJ2-3; perhaps TRBD1 as D (5 bases). Germline CDR1 SGHRS, CDR2 YFSETQ. CDR3 length: 15 amino acids. The V and J ends lost 0 bases and 3 bases respectively, with 11 bases between them.

This clonotype was observed a few times. CDR3 in DNA: TGTGCCAGCTCACCAAGACAGGTTCGGAACACTGAAGCTTTCTTT. Its translation is CASSPRQVRNTEAFF. The chain recombines TRBV18 with TRBJ1-1; possibly TRBD1 for D (6 bases). The V gene lost 2 bases and the J gene lost 1 base, with 11 bases spanning the gap. The CDR3 is 15 amino acids. Germline V lookup: CDR1 KGHSH, CDR2 LQKENI.

This clonotype was seen a handful of times. The rearrangement links TRBV29-1 to TRBJ2-2, with D unresolved. V was trimmed by 4 bases and J by 1 base, leaving 7 bases between them. The CDR3 has 13 residues. Germline values: CDR1 SQVTM, CDR2 ANQGSEA. CDR3 loop: CSVVWQNTGELFF. DNA for the CDR3: TGCAGCGTTGTATGGCAGAACACCGGGGAGCTGTTTTTT.

This clonotype was counted ten times or more. The chain recombines TRBV18 with TRBJ1-4; a weak D match, TRBD1 (5 bases). The V end was cut by 1 base, the J end by 8 bases, with 11 bases between. This CDR3 contains 14 residues. Germline CDR1 is KGHSH and CDR2 is LQKENI. The CDR3 protein is CASSPRQGEEKLFF. The DNA for the CDR3 is TGTGCCAGCTCACCACGCCAGGGAGAAGAAAAACTGTTTTTT.

This chain uses TRBV21-1 with TRBJ1-5. TRBV21-1 is reported as a pseudogene. This CDR3 spans 12 amino acids. CDR3 DNA sequence: TGTGCCAGCGGTGACAGCCATCAGCCCCAGCATTTT. Translating it yields CASGDSHQPQHF.

The table lists this clonotype with a few counts. The rearrangement uses TRBV20-1 and TRBJ1-1, with D perhaps matching TRBD1 (6 bases). CDR3 length: 13 residues. Germline CDR1 reads DFQATT; CDR2 reads SNEGSKA (reference sequence). V was pared by 6 bases and J by 1 base, with 12 bases between. CDR3: CSATGAENTEAFF. For the CDR3, the DNA is TGCAGTGCCACGGGGGCCGAGAACACTGAAGCTTTCTTT.

The J gene is TRBJ1-2, the V gene TRBV6-6; 11 bases map to TRBD1. This CDR3 region has 13 residues. After removal of 4 bases from V and 8 bases from J, the junction contained 3 bases not matched to a gene. CDR1 is MNHNY, CDR2 SVGAGI, per germline (reference sequence). This CDR3 is CASSSGQGVGYTF. CDR3 sequence (DNA): TGTGCCAGCAGTTCGGGACAGGGGGTCGGCTACACCTTC.

This clonotype came up a few times. The rearrangement links TRBV7-2 to TRBJ1-5; D remains ambiguous. Germline V gene lookup returns CDR1 SGHTA and CDR2 FQGNSA. V shed 5 bases and J shed 3 bases, with 8 bases lying between them. The length of the CDR3 is 13 residues. The CDR3 is CASSPAPNQPQHF. In DNA form, the CDR3 reads TGTGCCAGCAGCCCCGCCCCCAATCAGCCCCAGCATTTT.

The chain recombines TRBV4-1 with TRBJ2-5, with 8 bases matching TRBD2. V shed 4 bases, J shed 4 bases, and the junction held 11 bases outside the gene matches. Germline V gene data show CDR1 as MGHRA and CDR2 as YSYEKL. The CDR3 is made up of 16 amino acids. CDR3 DNA sequence: TGCGCCAGCAGCCTAAGCGGGGCGGGAGGTTCAGAGACCCAGTACTTC. It yields the protein CASSLSGAGGSETQYF.

The chain uses TRBV28 and TRBJ1-1, with TRBD1 matching over 9 bases. J gave up 6 bases and V 3 bases, and 8 bases lay outside the gene matches. The germline V gene has CDR1 MDHEN and CDR2 SYDVKM. CDR3 length equals 15 residues. CDR3 bases: TGTGCCAGCAGTTTGTCGACAGGGGGACGCGCTGAAGCTTTCTTT. Encoded protein: CASSLSTGGRAEAFF.

The gene calls are TRBV4-3 and TRBJ2-2; D gene uncertain. Germline CDR1 LGHNA, CDR2 YSLEER. V lost 6 bases to trimming and J lost 3 bases, with 11 bases between them. This CDR3 has 14 amino acids. In DNA form, the CDR3 reads TGCGCCAGCAGTCTTCAGGATGACACCGGGGAGCTGTTTTTT. It yields the protein CASSLQDDTGELFF.

The V and J genes are TRBV11-1 and TRBJ1-1, with D maybe TRBD1 (5 bases). This CDR3 spans 15 amino acids. Trimming took 2 bases from V and 3 from J, leaving 13 bases between them. Germline CDR1 SGHAT, CDR2 FQDESV (reference sequence). In DNA form, the CDR3 reads TGTGCCAGCAGCTTATGGCCAGGGAGAGACACTGAAGCTTTCTTT. Amino acids: CASSLWPGRDTEAFF.

This sequence joins TRBV7-2 and TRBJ1-6, with TRBD1 as a possible D gene (6 bases). V shed 3 bases and J shed 7 bases, with 13 bases lying between them. The CDR3 runs 15 residues. Germline V lookup: CDR1 SGHTA, CDR2 FQGNSA. CDR3 bases: TGTGCCAGCAGCTTCCCAGGGGTCCCCAATTCACCCCTCCACTTT. It translates to CASSFPGVPNSPLHF.

This clonotype was recorded a few times. The chain recombines TRBV7-6 with TRBJ1-1; D is possibly TRBD1 (5 bases). CDR1 and CDR2 (germline): SGHVS, FNYEAQ. Trimming removed 1 base at V and 1 base at J, with 10 bases between. The CDR3 sequence is 15 residues long. The CDR3 nucleotides read TGTGCCAGCAGCTTAGATGCCGGGGGGAACACTGAAGCTTTCTTT. Protein product: CASSLDAGGNTEAFF.

The genes are TRBV4-2 and TRBJ2-7, with D possibly matching TRBD2 (6 bases). Germline V gene lookup returns CDR1 LGHNA and CDR2 YNFKEQ. The ends were cut back, 2 bases at V and 6 bases at J, with 11 bases in the middle. CDR3 size: 13 residues. The CDR3 DNA reads TGTGCCAGCAGCCAAATGACTAGTTTCGAGCAGTACTTC. It specifies CASSQMTSFEQYF.

V usage is TRBV12-3 or TRBV12-4 and J usage is TRBJ1-4, with 7 bases that match TRBD1. This CDR3 is 15 amino acids long. Trimming removed 2 bases from V and 5 bases from J; junction bases left unmatched: 5. The CDR3 DNA is TGTGCCAGCAGTTTAAGGGGGCGGCGGAATGAAAAACTGTTTTTT. It codes for CASSLRGRRNEKLFF.

This clonotype was seen repeatedly, ten times or more. The chain joins TRBV7-2 to TRBJ1-4, with D possibly TRBD1 on 5 matching bases. Germline V gives CDR1 SGHTA, CDR2 FQGNSA. The CDR3 length is 14 residues. V was clipped by 2 bases and J by 3 bases, with 7 bases between them. CDR3 sequence reads: CASSLSGANEKLFF. For the CDR3, the DNA is TGTGCCAGCAGCTTATCGGGGGCTAATGAAAAACTGTTTTTT.

The chain has TRBV20-1 and TRBJ1-4; D perhaps matches TRBD1 (5 bases). Germline V gene sequence: CDR1 DFQATT, CDR2 SNEGSKA (reference sequence). The length of the CDR3 is 12 residues. The ends were cut back, 0 bases at V and 10 bases at J, with 9 bases in the middle. The CDR3 nucleotides are TGCAGTGCTAGAGATGACGGGGCAAAACTGTTTTTT. It specifies CSARDDGAKLFF.

V is TRBV20-1 and J is TRBJ2-3; TRBD2 matches 9 bases. The CDR3 totals 13 residues. Germline V gene sequence: CDR1 DFQATT, CDR2 SNEGSKA (reference sequence). The CDR3 here is CSLLAGLTDTQYF. The CDR3 DNA reads TGCAGCCTCCTAGCGGGGCTCACAGATACGCAGTATTTT.

The table lists this clonotype with a count of one. The genes are TRBV27 and TRBJ2-7; 9 bases agree with TRBD1. CDR1 is MNHEY and CDR2 is SMNVEV in the germline V gene (reference sequence). The CDR3 is 16 amino acids. Unmatched junction bases numbered 11, after V lost 6 bases and J lost 2 bases. CDR3: CASRRSPGTGTYEQYF. In DNA, the CDR3 is TGTGCCAGCAGGCGAAGCCCCGGGACAGGGACCTACGAGCAGTACTTC.

This clonotype was recorded a few times. The chain joins TRBV20-1 to TRBJ1-1; D unresolved. Trimming took 3 bases from V and 1 from J, leaving 12 bases between them. This CDR3 spans 14 amino acids. Germline CDR1 DFQATT, CDR2 SNEGSKA (reference sequence). CDR3 bases: TGCAGTGCTAGGAAGAGGCGGGAGAACACTGAAGCTTTCTTT. Its translation is CSARKRRENTEAFF.

At least ten counts were recorded for this clonotype. The chain joins TRBV6-5 to TRBJ1-2; 10 bases match TRBD1. CDR3 length: 14 amino acids. Germline CDR1 and CDR2: MNHEY and SVGAGI. V was pared by 6 bases and J by 5 bases, with 6 bases of the junction left unmatched. CDR3 sequence reads: CASSLRDRGYGYTF. As DNA, the CDR3 is TGTGCCAGCAGCCTCCGGGACAGGGGTTATGGCTACACCTTC.

The chain joins TRBV12-3 or TRBV12-4 to TRBJ1-6; weak D call: TRBD1 (6 bases). Trimming pared 1 base from V and 9 bases from J, leaving 13 bases between. This CDR3 has 15 amino acids. CDR3 sequence reads: CASSLETGSTSPLHF. The CDR3 region has the DNA TGTGCCAGCAGTTTAGAAACAGGGTCTACTTCACCCCTCCACTTT.

Many counts were recorded for this clonotype. The chain recombines TRBV5-1 with TRBJ1-6; no clear D. Germline V gene lookup returns CDR1 SGHRS and CDR2 YFSETQ. The CDR3 loop spans 14 amino acids. V was cut by 0 bases and J by 7 bases, with 8 bases left in between. CDR3 region: CASSLEGGNSPLHF. The CDR3 DNA reads as TGCGCCAGCAGCTTGGAGGGCGGGAATTCACCCCTCCACTTT.

In this sample, this clonotype turned up many times. The chain combines TRBV4-2 with TRBJ1-2; the match to TRBD1 covers 7 bases. Germline loops: CDR1 LGHNA, CDR2 YNFKEQ. The CDR3 loop spans 15 amino acids. Trimming cost V 0 bases and J 3 bases; bases outside gene matches: 4. The CDR3 DNA is TGTGCCAGCAGCCAAGATAGAGGGGGCTACTATGGCTACACCTTC. Translating gives CASSQDRGGYYGYTF.

This clonotype was detected only a few times. The gene calls are TRBV12-3 or TRBV12-4 and TRBJ1-2, with D possibly matching TRBD1 (5 bases). CDR3 length: 15 residues. V was shortened by 1 base and J by 7 bases, with 16 bases between the two germline ends. The CDR3 loop reads CASSLVLGGRSGYTF. The CDR3 DNA sequence: TGTGCCAGCAGTTTAGTTCTCGGGGGGAGGAGTGGCTACACCTTC.

This chain joins TRBV13 and TRBJ2-3; TRBD2 aligns across 10 bases. Per germline, CDR1 PRHDT and CDR2 FYEKMQ (reference sequence). Germline trimming cut 8 bases from V and 0 bases from J; bases unmatched to any gene: 11. This CDR3 comprises 17 residues. The CDR3 nucleotides are TGTGCCAGCGTGGAGACTAGCGGGTTCACGAGCACAGATACGCAGTATTTT. Protein: CASVETSGFTSTDTQYF.

This clonotype was counted many times. The rearrangement uses TRBV11-2 and TRBJ2-1, with a tentative D call TRBD2 (5 bases). Germline-derived CDR1 and CDR2 are SGHAT and FQNNGV. The CDR3 extends over 15 amino acids. The V end lost 8 bases, the J end lost 3 bases, and 17 bases lay between the germline ends. The CDR3 region has the DNA TGTGCCAGCTCGGGGTCGGCTACCTTCTACAATGAGCAGTTCTTC. Amino acids: CASSGSATFYNEQFF.